A selection of T cell receptor beta chains follows, all from one sample in a study of blood T cell repertoires in COVID-19. Assay used: immunoSEQ multiplex PCR; TCRdb lists only in-frame clones, some missing. The profile shows more than 150,000 clones, 75% to 85% of them singletons. Sequenced: peripheral blood. The receptor set was obtained from a woman older than 75 with COVID-19, enrolled during active disease. Each CDR3 is given without its conserved first and last residue.

>TRBV7-9|TRBJ1-4
ASSFGRGARDEKLF
>TRBV30|TRBJ1-5
AWSVTSLNQPQH
>TRBV2|TRBJ1-5
ASRDRGGNQPQH
>TRBV5-1|TRBJ2-1
ASSLALAGGPIGNEQF
>TRBV9|TRBJ1-2
ASSPDSYGYT
>TRBV7-7|TRBJ2-1
ASSPGTASYNEQF
>TRBV11-2|TRBJ1-3
ASSLTGFGNTIY
>TRBV11-1|TRBJ2-5
ASSLIGVETQY
>TRBV19|TRBJ2-3
ASSTSGDSGADTQY
>TRBV5-1|TRBJ1-1
ASSLDRALNTEAF
>TRBV19|TRBJ2-1
ASSQTSGNNEQF
>TRBV10-3|TRBJ1-3
AIRGDSGNTIY
>TRBV29-1|TRBJ1-2
SATQGFGGGYT
>TRBV7-9|TRBJ1-1
ASSLADSNTEAF
>TRBV28|TRBJ1-5
ASRTLLAGDSNQPQH
>TRBV5-4|TRBJ2-7
ASSLATGSPYEQY
>TRBV5-6|TRBJ2-5
ASSLLQGNSETQY
>TRBV7-3|TRBJ1-1
ASSLGGDTEAF
>TRBV5-1|TRBJ1-2
ASSFDRGFYGYT
>TRBV3-1/TRBV3-2|TRBJ1-6
ASSQVPVPRGSPLH
>TRBV7-6|TRBJ2-7
ASSRRRDRVNEQY
>TRBV21-1|TRBJ1-2
ASSQRAHRENYGYT
>TRBV7-6|TRBJ1-5
ASSLEEYSNQPQH
>TRBV28|TRBJ2-7
ASSFPSRTGFEQY
>TRBV5-1|TRBJ1-6
ASSLRQGDNSPLH
>TRBV10-3|TRBJ1-6
AISESMEGGSPLH
>TRBV27|TRBJ2-1
ASTPGRYNEQF
>TRBV14|TRBJ2-7
ASSQDPAAQY
>TRBV21-1|TRBJ2-7
ASSNQTGEHLISSYEQY
>TRBV4-1|TRBJ2-7
ASSQGTSHEQY
>TRBV18|TRBJ1-4
ASSPGTREGKLF
>TRBV5-1|TRBJ1-2
ASSLSNYGYT
>TRBV7-2|TRBJ2-2
ASSLSSGGAGELF
>TRBV6-5|TRBJ1-1
ASSYYQDRMNTEAF
>TRBV9|TRBJ1-2
ASSAPGGGGYT
>TRBV19|TRBJ1-2
ASRQDREGGYT
>TRBV28|TRBJ2-3
ASSDGLAGKDTQY
>TRBV7-8|TRBJ1-2
ASSMDRLGYT